The rows below give T cell receptor beta chains drawn from one sample of a study of long-term antiretroviral therapy in people with HIV. The method was immunoSEQ multiplex PCR; TCRdb's version includes in-frame clones alone and lacks a portion of them. The data contain about 25,000 clones, 82% of them singletons. The sample here was unsorted PBMCs, taken 2.9 years after starting antiretroviral therapy. The receptors were sampled from a man in his forties or fifties with HIV. The CDR3 runs from the conserved cysteine through the conserved F or W. The D gene is left open where the match is weak. Clone size is not always given. Where it is, it says once, few, many or a class for expanded clones.

TRBV5-1	13	TRBJ1-2	-	-	CASSKGPWDGYTF	TGCGCCAGCAGCAAAGGGCCCTGGGATGGCTACACCTTC
TRBV7-8	14	TRBJ1-2	-	TRBD1	CASSLAGQGNGYTF	TGTGCCAGCAGCTTAGCGGGACAGGGAAATGGCTACACCTTC
TRBV30	16	TRBJ1-3	-	-	CAWSVRMMVSGNTIYF	TGTGCCTGGAGTGTACGCATGATGGTCTCTGGAAACACCATATATTTT
TRBV13	15	TRBJ2-7	once	TRBD1	CASSAQGQHYYEQYF	TGTGCCAGCAGCGCACAGGGACAGCACTACTACGAGCAGTACTTC
TRBV11-2	14	TRBJ1-1	-	TRBD1	CASSLVRQGAPAFF	TGTGCCAGCAGCTTAGTCAGACAGGGGGCGCCGGCTTTCTTT
TRBV6-5	16	TRBJ2-7	-	-	CASSYSRAETGYEQYF	TGTGCCAGCAGTTACTCGAGGGCGGAAACGGGCTACGAGCAGTACTTC
TRBV7-6	21	TRBJ2-5	-	TRBD1	CASSLGPLDRGGQGMEETQYF	TGTGCCAGCAGCCTGGGCCCACTTGACAGGGGTGGACAGGGGATGGAGGAGACCCAGTACTTC
TRBV14	15	TRBJ2-7	-	-	CASSQERSRVDEQYF	TGTGCCAGCAGCCAAGAAAGGAGCAGGGTCGACGAGCAGTACTTC
TRBV7-7	15	TRBJ1-4	-	-	CASSLNASPNEKLFF	TGTGCTAGCAGCTTAAATGCCAGCCCTAATGAAAAACTGTTTTTT
TRBV6-5	16	TRBJ1-2	-	-	CASSYSQGPTLYGYTF	TGTGCCAGCAGTTACTCGCAGGGACCCACACTCTATGGCTACACCTTC
TRBV6-6	14	TRBJ1-5	-	-	CASSYDGGNQPQHF	TGTGCCAGCAGTTACGATGGGGGGAATCAGCCCCAGCATTTT
TRBV6-5	15	TRBJ2-7	-	TRBD1	CASSYSGTGGYEQYF	TGTGCCAGCAGTTACTCCGGGACAGGGGGCTACGAGCAGTACTTC
TRBV7-2	12	TRBJ2-7	-	-	CASSPGIREQYF	TGTGCCAGCAGCCCGGGGATCCGCGAGCAGTACTTC
TRBV6-4	13	TRBJ1-1	-	-	CASSESGNTEAFF	TGTGCCAGCAGTGAGAGCGGGAACACTGAAGCTTTCTTT
TRBV7-2	14	TRBJ1-5	-	TRBD1	CASSFTGDGQPQHF	TGTGCCAGCAGCTTCACAGGGGATGGGCAGCCCCAGCATTTT
TRBV5-1	15	TRBJ2-1	-	-	CASALGLIVENEQFF	TGCGCCAGCGCCCTTGGACTTATCGTTGAGAATGAGCAGTTCTTC
TRBV7-2	16	TRBJ2-1	-	TRBD2	CASRLAGGSGGNEQFF	TGTGCCAGCAGATTAGCGGGGGGAAGCGGGGGAAATGAGCAGTTCTTC
TRBV5-1	14	TRBJ1-1	-	-	CASSLLVENTEAFF	TGCGCCAGCAGCTTGCTCGTGGAGAACACTGAAGCTTTCTTT
TRBV10-3	14	TRBJ1-1	-	TRBD1	CAISYGQGNTEAFF	TGTGCCATCAGTTATGGACAGGGGAACACTGAAGCTTTCTTT
TRBV5-1	17	TRBJ2-2	-	TRBD2	CASSTRTSGGLTGELFF	TGCGCCAGCAGCACCCGGACTAGCGGGGGATTGACCGGGGAGCTGTTTTTT
TRBV19	15	TRBJ1-2	-	TRBD1	CASSTTPRGEGGYTF	TGTGCCAGTAGTACCACTCCCAGGGGGGAAGGTGGCTACACCTTC
TRBV9	16	TRBJ2-2	once	-	CASSEHTGRDTGELFF	TGTGCCAGCAGCGAACACACAGGGAGGGACACCGGGGAGCTGTTTTTT
TRBV19	14	TRBJ1-3	-	-	CASSTPGAVNTIYF	TGTGCCAGTAGTACTCCAGGCGCCGTCAACACCATATATTTT
TRBV7-3	15	TRBJ1-1	-	-	CASSLLGRANTEAFF	TGTGCCAGCAGCTTATTGGGCAGGGCGAACACTGAAGCTTTCTTT
TRBV18	13	TRBJ1-1	-	TRBD1	CASSSQGAAEAFF	TGTGCCAGCTCAAGCCAGGGGGCAGCTGAAGCTTTCTTT
TRBV7-8	12	TRBJ2-7	-	-	CASSLPFYEQYF	TGTGCCAGCAGCTTACCCTTTTACGAGCAGTACTTC
TRBV5-1	15	TRBJ1-1	-	TRBD1	CASSLADRGRAEAFF	TGCGCCAGCAGCTTGGCCGACAGGGGGCGCGCTGAAGCTTTCTTT
TRBV6-5	12	TRBJ2-2	-	-	CASTWTAGELFF	TGTGCCAGCACTTGGACGGCCGGGGAGCTGTTTTTT
TRBV2	17	TRBJ1-4	-	-	CASRRNPFGATNEKLFF	TGTGCCAGCAGGCGGAACCCGTTTGGGGCAACTAATGAAAAACTGTTTTTT
TRBV5-1	15	TRBJ1-6	-	TRBD1	CASSNTPGQGSPLHF	TGCGCCAGCAGCAATACACCGGGACAGGGATCACCCCTCCACTTT
TRBV29-1	11	TRBJ1-2	-	-	CSVVDGRGYTF	TGCAGCGTTGTGGACGGCAGGGGCTACACCTTC
TRBV9	15	TRBJ2-5	-	TRBD1	CASSVPGTAKETQYF	TGTGCCAGCAGCGTGCCCGGGACAGCAAAAGAGACCCAGTACTTC
TRBV5-4	15	TRBJ1-2	few	-	CASSPGLGGDYGYTF	TGTGCCAGCAGCCCCGGCCTAGGTGGCGACTATGGCTACACCTTC
TRBV6-5	14	TRBJ1-1	-	-	CAIKIGRSDTEAFF	TGTGCCATCAAAATAGGACGGAGTGACACTGAAGCTTTCTTT
TRBV30	15	TRBJ1-5	few	-	CAWIRKGTSNQPQHF	TGTGCCTGGATACGAAAGGGTACGAGCAATCAGCCCCAGCATTTT
TRBV7-2	16	TRBJ2-2	once	TRBD2	CASSLSGGANTGELFF	TGTGCCAGCAGTTTGTCCGGGGGGGCGAACACCGGGGAGCTGTTTTTT
TRBV27	15	TRBJ1-5	once	TRBD1	CASSSRQGANQPQHF	TGTGCCAGCAGTTCACGACAGGGGGCTAATCAGCCCCAGCATTTT
TRBV7-2	15	TRBJ2-2	-	-	CASSLSGWDTGELFF	TGTGCCAGCAGCTTATCGGGGTGGGACACCGGGGAGCTGTTTTTT
TRBV27	14	TRBJ1-2	-	-	CASSNSGAFGGYTF	TGTGCCAGCAGCAACTCGGGAGCCTTCGGTGGCTACACCTTC
TRBV28	15	TRBJ1-2	-	-	CASSPAGRPGYGYTF	TGTGCCAGCAGTCCGGCAGGCCGTCCTGGCTATGGCTACACCTTC
TRBV7-3	16	TRBJ2-1	-	TRBD2	CASSHPIAGGPNEQFF	TGTGCCAGCAGCCATCCTATAGCGGGGGGGCCCAATGAGCAGTTCTTC
TRBV7-2	16	TRBJ1-1	-	-	CASSLLTRGGAFEAFF	TGTGCCAGCAGCTTATTAACCAGGGGCGGGGCATTTGAAGCTTTCTTT
TRBV7-6	17	TRBJ2-2	once	TRBD2	CASSLGAGGAGTGELFF	TGTGCCAGCAGCCTCGGGGCCGGGGGGGCAGGCACCGGGGAGCTGTTTTTT
TRBV4-1	16	TRBJ2-5	-	-	CASSQVLGQTGETQYF	TGCGCCAGCAGCCAAGTGTTAGGCCAGACGGGGGAGACCCAGTACTTC
TRBV19	14	TRBJ1-2	-	-	CASSINPGVLGYTF	TGTGCCAGTAGTATTAACCCGGGGGTTCTCGGCTACACCTTC
TRBV28	15	TRBJ2-2	-	-	CASSEDLMNTGELFF	TGTGCCAGCAGTGAGGACCTAATGAACACCGGGGAGCTGTTTTTT
TRBV7-2	12	TRBJ1-2	few	TRBD1	CASSATGDGYTF	TGTGCCAGCAGCGCCACAGGGGATGGCTACACCTTC
TRBV10-2	13	TRBJ1-1	-	-	CASSVLDYTEAFF	TGCGCCAGCAGTGTTCTGGACTACACTGAAGCTTTCTTT
TRBV9	16	TRBJ2-2	-	-	CASSVIDGKGTGELFF	TGTGCCAGCAGCGTAATCGATGGCAAGGGAACCGGGGAGCTGTTTTTT
TRBV28	12	TRBJ1-1	-	-	CASSRRNTEAFF	TGTGCCAGCAGTCGCCGGAACACTGAAGCTTTCTTT
TRBV11-2	14	TRBJ2-2	-	-	CASSLDVNTGELFF	TGTGCCAGCAGCCTGGACGTGAACACCGGGGAGCTGTTTTTT
TRBV19	12	TRBJ1-2	few	-	CASSIFEGGYTF	TGTGCCAGTAGTATATTTGAGGGAGGCTACACCTTC
TRBV5-6	15	TRBJ1-5	-	-	CASSFRGGANQPQHF	TGTGCCAGCAGCTTCCGGGGGGGCGCCAATCAGCCCCAGCATTTT
TRBV28	15	TRBJ1-6	-	-	CASSLTVQGYSPLHF	TGTGCCAGCAGTTTAACGGTCCAGGGATATTCACCCCTCCACTTT
TRBV7-2	17	TRBJ2-7	-	TRBD1	CASSSSSGGQGAREQYF	TGTGCCAGCAGCTCCTCTTCGGGAGGACAGGGGGCGCGCGAGCAGTACTTC